What follows are 26 T cell receptor beta chains derived from one specimen sequenced in a study of blood T cell repertoires in COVID-19. Clones were sequenced by immunoSEQ multiplex PCR, and TCRdb holds only the in-frame ones, with some missing. The sample includes 200,000 to 250,000 clones, approximately 86% of them seen just once. The sequencing input was PBMCs or T cells enriched from blood (not recorded which). These receptors were obtained from a woman aged 25-40 years who had been exposed to COVID-19.

The chain carries TRBV28 and TRBJ1-5; D is unclear. The CDR3 loop spans 13 amino acids. Germline loops: CDR1 MDHEN, CDR2 SYDVKM. The V and J ends lost 3 bases and 7 bases respectively, with 10 bases between them. As DNA, the CDR3 is TGTGCCAGCAGTTTGTATGCGGGCCAGCCCCAGCATTTT. This gives the protein CASSLYAGQPQHF.

About this clone itself: The junction departs from the called germline gene at one end, perhaps through a read error. This rearrangement joins TRBV5-1 to TRBJ1-3; possible D gene TRBD1, 6 bases. The germline V gene has CDR1 SGHRS and CDR2 YFSETQ. This CDR3 is 13 amino acids long. The CDR3 loop reads CASSLEQGSTIYF. DNA of the CDR3: TGCGCCAGCAGCTTGGAACAGGGAAGCACCATATATTTT.

The chain has TRBV4-2 and TRBJ1-5; 9 bases align to TRBD1. The germline V gene has CDR1 LGHNA and CDR2 YNFKEQ. This CDR3 spans 17 amino acids. V dropped 6 bases and J dropped 3; count of bases not matched to a gene: 12. The CDR3 DNA follows: TGTGCCAGCAGGGAAAGTGGGGGACAGGGCATCAATCAGCCCCAGCATTTT. It specifies CASRESGGQGINQPQHF.

This rearrangement joins TRBV6-2 or TRBV6-3 to TRBJ1-1; the D is unclear. CDR3 length: 13 residues. Germline loops: CDR1 MNHEY, CDR2 SVGEGT. V shed 4 bases and J shed 2 bases, with 8 bases lying between them. CDR3 in amino acids: CASSWEANTEAFF. The CDR3, as DNA: TGTGCCAGCAGTTGGGAGGCAAACACTGAAGCTTTCTTT.

The chain joins TRBV18 to TRBJ1-2; D might be TRBD1 (6 bases). There are 15 residues in the CDR3. Trimming removed 4 bases from V and 9 bases from J, with 21 bases in between. Germline V gene sequence: CDR1 KGHSH, CDR2 LQKENI. The CDR3 sequence: CASSLDRSAIGSYTF. CDR3 bases: TGTGCCAGCTCACTGGACAGATCCGCCATTGGGAGCTACACCTTC.

This chain uses TRBV19 with TRBJ2-7; 8 bases align to TRBD2. CDR1 LNHDA and CDR2 SQIVND come from the germline V gene (reference sequence). The CDR3 is 13 residues long. J was trimmed by 5 bases and V by 10 bases; bases with no gene match: 10. The CDR3 spells CATSPGGVHEQYF. In DNA, the CDR3 is TGTGCCACCTCCCCGGGGGGGGTACACGAGCAGTACTTC.

The rearrangement links TRBV6-1 to TRBJ2-3; the D gene is possibly TRBD2 (5 bases). The CDR3 spans 15 residues. The germline gives CDR1 MNHNS, CDR2 SASEGT. The ends were cut back, 1 base at V and 2 bases at J, with 10 bases in the middle. CDR3: CASSEGLANTDTQYF. DNA for the CDR3: TGTGCCAGCAGTGAAGGGCTAGCCAACACAGATACGCAGTATTTT.

This rearrangement joins TRBV30 to TRBJ1-1; 8 bases agree with TRBD1. Germline assignment: CDR1 GTSNPN and CDR2 SVGIG (reference sequence). V shed 1 base and J 1 base; nucleotides not matched to a gene: 5. The CDR3 runs 15 residues. For the CDR3, the DNA is TGTGCCTGGAGTGCCTCCGGGACAGGGAACACTGAAGCTTTCTTT. Translated: CAWSASGTGNTEAFF.

V gene TRBV29-1 combines with J gene TRBJ1-2; 7 bases match TRBD1. Unmatched junction bases numbered 9, after V lost 2 bases and J lost 6 bases. The germline gives CDR1 SQVTM, CDR2 ANQGSEA. The CDR3 covers 14 residues. This CDR3 is CSVERPMTGHGYTF. CDR3 DNA: TGCAGCGTTGAACGGCCTATGACAGGGCATGGCTACACCTTC.

The chain carries TRBV19 and TRBJ1-6; TRBD1 agrees at 7 bases. This CDR3 contains 18 residues. Germline V CDR1 and CDR2: LNHDA, SQIVND (reference sequence). The V gene end was trimmed by 6 bases and the J gene end by 9 bases; junction bases not matched to a gene: 20. CDR3 residues: CASSPSVPGGGNSSPLHF. The CDR3 region has the DNA TGTGCCAGTAGCCCGTCGGTGCCAGGGGGTGGTAATTCTTCACCCCTCCACTTT.

A single count supports this clone. V usage is TRBV19 and J usage is TRBJ2-3; TRBD2 matches at 11 bases. The germline CDR1 and CDR2 sequences are LNHDA and SQIVND (reference sequence). The CDR3 loop spans 15 amino acids. V dropped 6 bases and J dropped 4; count of bases not matched to a gene: 6. The CDR3 region has the DNA TGTGCCAGTAGCATACTAGCGGGGGTGGCAGATACGCAGTATTTT. This sequence encodes CASSILAGVADTQYF.

The chain joins TRBV7-9 to TRBJ2-3; 7 bases map to TRBD1. The CDR3 contains 14 residues. From germline, CDR1 is SEHNR and CDR2 FQNEAQ (reference sequence). V trimming: 5 bases; J trimming: 2 bases; junction bases outside the gene matches: 4. The CDR3 region has the DNA TGTGCCAGCAGCGAGACAGGGACCACAGATACGCAGTATTTT. This codes for CASSETGTTDTQYF.

The V and J genes are TRBV9 and TRBJ2-2; the match to TRBD2 covers 9 bases. The CDR3 is 17 amino acids. Germline loops: CDR1 SGDLS, CDR2 YYNGEE. V was pared by 0 bases and J by 1 base, with 4 bases of the junction left unmatched. The CDR3 reads CASSVGGAGGNTGELFF. CDR3 sequence (DNA): TGTGCCAGCAGCGTAGGAGGAGCGGGGGGGAACACCGGGGAGCTGTTTTTT.

V gene TRBV7-8 combines with J gene TRBJ2-3, with 7 bases identical to TRBD1. The CDR3 runs to 17 residues. V lost 3 bases to trimming and J lost 2 bases; unmatched junction nucleotides: 11. Germline values: CDR1 SGHVS, CDR2 FQNEAQ. DNA of the CDR3: TGTGCCAGCAGCTTTCCAGAGGGACAGAAATACACAGATACGCAGTATTTT. Translated: CASSFPEGQKYTDTQYF.

V is TRBV21-1 and J is TRBJ2-7; TRBD2, the table's D call, was not compared with the DNA. TRBV21-1 is flagged as a pseudogene. The CDR3 is 16 residues long. The CDR3 nucleotides read TGTGCCAGCAGCAAAATGTGTTCGGGTCAGTCCTACGAGCAGTACTTC. The encoded protein is CASSKMCSGQSYEQYF.

The V and J genes are TRBV5-1 and TRBJ2-7; 9 bases match TRBD1. The CDR3 length is 13 residues. J gave up 5 bases and V 7 bases, and 7 bases lay outside the gene matches. The germline gives CDR1 SGHRS, CDR2 YFSETQ. The DNA of the CDR3 is TGCGCCAGCTCACAGGGGGCTCTCAACGAGCAGTACTTC. It encodes CASSQGALNEQYF.

This sequence joins TRBV9 and TRBJ1-2; D might be TRBD1 (5 bases). Germline values: CDR1 SGDLS, CDR2 YYNGEE. This CDR3 comprises 15 residues. V lost 0 bases to trimming and J lost 4 bases, with 13 bases between them. CDR3 amino acids: CASSVGWGLGYGYTF. DNA for the CDR3: TGTGCCAGCAGCGTAGGCTGGGGCCTTGGCTATGGCTACACCTTC.

The V call is TRBV3-1 (or the pseudogene TRBV3-2), the J call TRBJ1-3; weak D call: TRBD1 (6 bases). The CDR3 has 16 residues. Trimming removed 4 bases from V and 4 bases from J, with 17 bases in between. The germline gives CDR1 LGHDT, CDR2 YNNKEL (reference sequence). The DNA of the CDR3 is TGTGCCAGCAGCCTATTACAAACAGGGCTAGGAAACACCATATATTTT. Encoded protein: CASSLLQTGLGNTIYF.

This chain uses TRBV5-6 with TRBJ2-3, with 11 nucleotides matching TRBD2. The germline gives CDR1 SGHDT, CDR2 YYEEEE. The V segment lost 2 bases and the J segment 0 bases; nucleotides outside the gene matches: 8. CDR3 length: 18 residues. CDR3 DNA: TGTGCCAGCAGCTTATCTAGCGGGGGGTCGACTAGCACAGATACGCAGTATTTT. It encodes CASSLSSGGSTSTDTQYF.

This chain connects TRBV25-1 to TRBJ2-1; D is ambiguous. CDR3 length: 11 amino acids. The V and J ends lost 3 bases and 8 bases respectively, with 5 bases between them. Germline lookup yields CDR1 MGHDK and CDR2 SYGVNS. CDR3: CASSDLDEQFF. The CDR3 coding sequence is TGTGCCAGCAGTGACTTAGATGAGCAGTTCTTC.

The chain carries TRBV7-6 and TRBJ1-1; 8 bases align to TRBD1. Trimming removed 2 bases from V and 5 bases from J; junction bases left unmatched: 7. Per germline, CDR1 SGHVS and CDR2 FNYEAQ. The CDR3 covers 15 residues. The CDR3 coding sequence is TGTGCCAGCAGCTTAAGGGGGACAGGTTGGACTGAAGCTTTCTTT. It encodes CASSLRGTGWTEAFF.

V is TRBV19 and J is TRBJ1-5; a possible D gene is TRBD1 (5 bases). The CDR3 runs 15 residues. V dropped 5 bases and J dropped 3 bases, with 14 bases sitting between them. The germline V gene has CDR1 LNHDA and CDR2 SQIVND (reference sequence). The CDR3 coding sequence is TGTGCCAGTAGTCGCCCGGACATATCCAATCAGCCCCAGCATTTT. This codes for CASSRPDISNQPQHF.

V gene TRBV11-3 combines with J gene TRBJ1-1, with D possibly being TRBD1 (5 bases). The CDR3 is made up of 13 amino acids. V lost 4 bases and J 1 base, leaving 7 bases between the germline ends. Germline V lookup: CDR1 SGHNT, CDR2 YENEEA. The CDR3 DNA sequence: TGTGCCAGCAGCTCCACAGGGAACACTGAAGCTTTCTTT. Protein product: CASSSTGNTEAFF. Full variable domain (missing parts from reference TRBV11-3 and TRBJ1-1): EAGVVQSPRYKIIEKKQPVAFWCNPISGHNTLYWYLQNLGQGPELLIRYENEEAVDDSQLPKDRFSAERLKGVDSTLKIQPAELGDSAVYLCASSSTGNTEAFFGQGTRLTVV.

This chain joins TRBV4-2 and TRBJ2-1, with D perhaps TRBD1 (6 bases). The germline gives CDR1 LGHNA, CDR2 YNFKEQ. This CDR3 is 14 amino acids long. The V and J ends lost 4 bases and 8 bases respectively, with 15 bases between them. The CDR3 loop reads CASSPGARRYEQFF. In DNA form, the CDR3 reads TGTGCCAGCAGCCCAGGGGCTAGGAGGTATGAGCAGTTCTTC.

The V gene is TRBV5-4, the J gene TRBJ2-7; maybe TRBD1 (5 bases). This CDR3 contains 14 residues. Trimming pared 6 bases from V and 1 base from J, leaving 14 bases between. In germline, CDR1 is SGHNT, CDR2 YYREEE (reference sequence). The CDR3 nucleotides are TGTGCCAGCACCCAGGGCCGGCAATCCTACGAGCAGTACTTC. Translating gives CASTQGRQSYEQYF.

V usage is TRBV28 and J usage is TRBJ2-3; TRBD1 matches 8 bases. The CDR3 covers 15 residues. Germline CDR1 is MDHEN and CDR2 is SYDVKM. V shed 6 bases and J 4 bases; nucleotides not matched to a gene: 9. The CDR3, as DNA: TGTGCCAGCAGCCGAACAGGGGGGAGGTCAGATACGCAGTATTTT. It encodes CASSRTGGRSDTQYF. Full variable domain (remainder filled in from reference TRBV28 and TRBJ2-3): DVKVTQSSRYLVKRTGEKVFLECVQDMDHENMFWYRQDPGLGLRLIYFSYDVKMKEKGDIPEGYSVSREKKERFSLILESASTNQTSMYLCASSRTGGRSDTQYFGPGTRLTVL.